This TCR beta chain was profiled in a study of CD8 T cells in Susac syndrome (dated by TCRdb to about 2019). General notes on the study: Of the Susac syndrome patients who were sequenced, eight or nine were in clinical remission while six had clinically active disease. Whether CD8+ T cell activation and differentiation in Susac syndrome was antigen driven was tested using repertoire sequencing. Susac syndrome patients were therapy-naive, on corticosteroids (some also receiving IVIg), or on IVIg alone at blood withdrawal. Clonality of the CD8+ T cell repertoire was compared between about a dozen healthy donors, approximately 14 Susac syndrome patients and around 15 multiple sclerosis patients. What the study reported, not specific to this receptor: Looking at Susac-specific public clones, the researchers identified some 15 in the total CD8+ repertoire and four or five in the CD8+ TEMRA repertoire. The number of individuals in the TCR sequencing and HLA analysis was recognized as being relatively small. Susac syndrome CD8+ repertoires showed clonal expansion, highest in CD8+ TEMRA cells and greater in clinically active than remitting patients.

About this clonotype: It has no known antigen specificity. Base quality data are lacking; no much larger clone is found one base away.

Peripheral blood CD8+ and CD4+ T cells from healthy donors, Susac syndrome patients and multiple sclerosis patients were profiled using high-throughput TCR beta sequencing. Recently defined diagnostic criteria for definite or probable disease were met by the Susac syndrome patients. Bulk CD8+ and CD4+ T cells were purified by magnetic negative isolation, while CD8+ TEMRA cells were enriched using FACS. Blood was collected in EDTA tubes and processed within 24 hours, with PBMCs isolated through density gradient centrifugation. PBMCs intended for TCR sequencing were cryopreserved in liquid nitrogen and thawed later in a water bath at 37 degrees C. Purity of sorted or isolated CD4+, CD8+ and CD8+ TEMRA cells was at least 90%. The germline V gene provides CDR1 SGDLS and CDR2 YYNGEE. V gives up 0 bases and J gives up 2 bases, and the segment between their germline ends measures 6 bases. The CDR3 has 15 amino acids, counting the end cysteine and phenylalanine. Left in the record is the CDR3 DNA by itself, 45 bases read in frame from the first base.

RNA was extracted using the RNeasy kit, and roughly 0.5 to 1 ug of the RNA was reverse transcribed with random hexamers. TCR beta CDR3 regions were amplified with the immunoSEQ multiplex PCR assay covering 54 Vbeta and 13 Jbeta segments. PCR amplification bias was corrected using a synthetic template baseline for primer optimization and computational correction. In the authors' own workflow: Reads were annotated to V, D and J genes according to IMGT and were analyzed with immunoSEQ Analyzer, with only productive sequences retained. Clonality was calculated as one minus the Shannon entropy normalized by log2 of the number of productive unique sequences. For each patient and control, public and private clones were evaluated within the 100 most prevalent clones. Clones were defined as Susac-specific if absent from the healthy and MS cohorts, from some 1,000 published viral clones and from other ImmuneACCESS disease sequences. TCRdb handled the public reads itself, with Q25 trimming in fastp and clone calling in MiXCR, and kept productive beta chains. For every CDR3 protein sequence, its rows merge into one entry that carries the most common genes and DNA. For this entry, the V and J calls and clone size follow TCRdb and not the study's own pipeline. The sample yields approximately 190,000 distinct CDR3 sequences; approximately 95% were counted once. The ten top clones hold around 0.16% of the sample.

The rearrangement joined TRBV9 to TRBJ2-6, with no reliable assignment of the D segment. The sample comprised CD8+ T cells from PBMCs. The TCR was taken from a human donor with Susac syndrome. The CDR3 protein is CASSVDGPGANVLTF. The DNA reads TGTGCCAGCAGCGTAGATGGGCCTGGGGCCAACGTCCTGACTTTC.